Shown below are 14 T cell receptor beta chains from a single sample sequenced in a study of blood T cell repertoires in COVID-19. Measured with immunoSEQ multiplex PCR; TCRdb has only the in-frame clones, and not every one. The profile shows under 250,000 clones, about 88% of them singletons. Sequenced: peripheral blood. These receptors all come from a man in his fifties or sixties who had recovered from COVID-19.

The chain combines TRBV5-1 with TRBJ1-6; D unclear. CDR1 and CDR2 (germline): SGHRS, YFSETQ. V lost 0 bases to trimming and J lost 9 bases, with 19 bases between them. The CDR3 sequence is 17 residues long. The CDR3 is CASSLVGVGDGSSPLHF. The CDR3 DNA sequence: TGCGCCAGCAGCTTGGTAGGAGTAGGAGATGGAAGTTCACCCCTCCACTTT.

The chain carries TRBV18 and TRBJ1-3; D is ambiguous. Germline V gene lookup returns CDR1 KGHSH and CDR2 LQKENI. V shed 6 bases and J shed 2 bases, with 14 bases lying between them. This CDR3 has 15 amino acids. CDR3: CASSQPQAAGNTIYF. CDR3 DNA: TGTGCCAGCTCGCAACCTCAAGCCGCTGGAAACACCATATATTTT.

The chain carries TRBV28 and TRBJ1-4; 7 bases fit TRBD1. With 7 bases clipped from V and 3 bases from J, the junction kept 8 bases outside the gene matches. The V gene's germline CDR1 is MDHEN and CDR2 SYDVKM. This CDR3 region has 15 residues. As DNA, the CDR3 is TGTGCCAGCACAGGGGCCAGGGGGGCTAATGAAAAACTGTTTTTT. Translation: CASTGARGANEKLFF.

This clone appeared a few times. V and J are TRBV19 and TRBJ1-1; TRBD1 is a possible D gene (5 bases). The CDR3 sequence is 14 residues long. The V gene's germline CDR1 is LNHDA and CDR2 SQIVND (reference sequence). V was shortened by 1 base and J by 4 bases, with 10 bases between the two germline ends. As DNA, the CDR3 is TGTGCCAGTAGTATAGCCCTGCAGGGCACTGAAGCTTTCTTT. It specifies CASSIALQGTEAFF.

The chain recombines TRBV13 with TRBJ2-3, with 8 positions matching TRBD2. In germline, CDR1 is PRHDT, CDR2 FYEKMQ (reference sequence). The CDR3 covers 16 residues. V lost 2 bases, J lost 2 bases, and 6 bases stayed unmatched. In DNA form, the CDR3 reads TGTGCCAGCAGCTTACTCCTAGCGGGCTTCACAGATACGCAGTATTTT. Translation gives CASSLLLAGFTDTQYF.

The chain joins TRBV12-3 or TRBV12-4 to TRBJ1-1; D gene uncertain. V dropped 5 bases and J dropped 3 bases, with 10 bases sitting between them. This CDR3 has 13 residues. Here the CDR3 DNA reads TGTGCCAGCAGTCCCCCTTTTTACACTGAAGCTTTCTTT. Amino acids: CASSPPFYTEAFF.

J is TRBJ2-1 and V is TRBV3-1 (or the pseudogene TRBV3-2); 8 bases align to TRBD1. The CDR3 runs to 17 residues. CDR1 LGHDT and CDR2 YNNKEL come from the germline V gene (reference sequence). J gave up 7 bases and V 1 base, and 12 bases lay outside the gene matches. This chain's CDR3 is CASSQVWGQGAWNEQFF. The CDR3 nucleotides read TGTGCCAGCAGCCAAGTTTGGGGCCAGGGGGCGTGGAATGAGCAGTTCTTC.

There are a few counts of this clone. The chain uses TRBV12-3 or TRBV12-4 and TRBJ1-5; perhaps TRBD1 as D (6 bases). V gave up 2 bases and J gave up 11 bases, with 10 bases separating them. The CDR3 length is 12 residues. CDR3 DNA sequence: TGTGCCAGCAGTTTACTGACAGGATCCCAGCATTTT. It yields the protein CASSLLTGSQHF.

The chain has TRBV10-1 and TRBJ2-1; TRBD2 agrees at 10 bases. This CDR3 region has 16 residues. Germline V gives CDR1 WNHNN, CDR2 SYGVQD (reference sequence). J was trimmed by 8 bases and V by 6 bases; bases with no gene match: 13. CDR3 residues: CASSETSGPGLDEQFF. CDR3 in DNA: TGCGCCAGCAGCGAGACTAGCGGGCCGGGTTTGGATGAGCAGTTCTTC.

The chain joins TRBV6-5 to TRBJ1-6; 10 nucleotides agree with TRBD1. Germline CDR1 MNHEY, CDR2 SVGAGI. Unmatched junction bases numbered 10, after V lost 7 bases and J lost 10 bases. CDR3 length: 15 amino acids. The CDR3 spells CASTLARDRGSPLHF. In nucleotides, the CDR3 is TGTGCCAGCACCTTGGCCCGGGACAGGGGATCACCCCTCCACTTT.

The chain combines TRBV11-2 with TRBJ2-6; D might be TRBD1 (6 bases). With 0 bases removed from V and 3 bases from J, the gap between germline ends came to 18 bases. CDR1 and CDR2 (germline): SGHAT, FQNNGV. The CDR3 is made up of 19 amino acids. The CDR3, as DNA: TGTGCCAGCAGCTTAGAAGGCCTACAGGGATTAAGTGGGGCCAACGTCCTGACTTTC. As protein: CASSLEGLQGLSGANVLTF.

J is TRBJ2-5 and V is TRBV18; 8 positions match TRBD1. The CDR3 sequence is 16 residues long. Trimming cost V 4 bases and J 0 bases; bases outside gene matches: 7. The V gene's germline CDR1 is KGHSH and CDR2 LQKENI. CDR3 DNA sequence: TGTGCCAGCTCACTTACGACAGGGGTGGACCAAGAGACCCAGTACTTC. The encoded protein is CASSLTTGVDQETQYF.

The chain has TRBV7-2 and TRBJ2-3; 9 nucleotides agree with TRBD1. V shed 4 bases and J 5 bases; nucleotides not matched to a gene: 10. Germline values: CDR1 SGHTA, CDR2 FQGNSA. CDR3 length: 16 residues. The CDR3 nucleotides read TGTGCCAGCAGCTCCCCCGACAGGGGGTCGCAAGATACGCAGTATTTT. This sequence encodes CASSSPDRGSQDTQYF.

The gene calls are TRBV29-1 and TRBJ1-4, with 11 bases identical to TRBD1. The germline CDR1 and CDR2 sequences are SQVTM and ANQGSEA. This CDR3 has 14 amino acids. The V and J ends lost 5 bases and 7 bases, in that order; junction bases with no gene match: 6. CDR3 DNA sequence: TGCAGCGTTAAGGACAGGGGGCTTTCTGAAAAACTGTTTTTT. It codes for CSVKDRGLSEKLFF.